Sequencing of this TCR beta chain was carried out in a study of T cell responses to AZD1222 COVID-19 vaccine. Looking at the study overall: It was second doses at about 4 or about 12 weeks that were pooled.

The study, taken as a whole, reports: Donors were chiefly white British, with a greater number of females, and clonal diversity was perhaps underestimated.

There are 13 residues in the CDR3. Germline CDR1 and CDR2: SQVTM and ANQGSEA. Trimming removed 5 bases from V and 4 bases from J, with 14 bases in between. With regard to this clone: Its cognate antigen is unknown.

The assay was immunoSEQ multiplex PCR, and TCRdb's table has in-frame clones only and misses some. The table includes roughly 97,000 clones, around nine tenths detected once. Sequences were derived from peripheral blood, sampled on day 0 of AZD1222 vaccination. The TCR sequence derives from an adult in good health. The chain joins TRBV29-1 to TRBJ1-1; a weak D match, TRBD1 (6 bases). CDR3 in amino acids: CSVRRGGGTEAFF. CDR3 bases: TGCAGCGTTCGAAGGGGGGGAGGCACTGAAGCTTTCTTT.